The clone carrying this T cell receptor (beta chain) was detected a few times. The antigen is undetermined. The CDR3 runs to 15 residues. V dropped 0 bases and J dropped 6 bases, with 13 bases sitting between them. Per the germline V gene, CDR1 is SGHRS and CDR2 is YFSETQ. Every bit of the isolated RNA underwent reverse transcription, so sequencing read expressed TCRB transcripts. Assay used: immunoSEQ multiplex PCR; TCRdb lists only in-frame clones, some missing. The data show about 180,000 clones, with approximately 13% seen just once and 0.62% held by the top ten. This sample is part of a study of beta chain features in type 1 diabetes. Study-level results: Lower insertion and higher deletion counts appeared at VDJ junctions in type 1 diabetes patients.

The genes are TRBV5-1 and TRBJ2-1; tentative D call: TRBD1 (6 bases). The sample consisted of central memory CD4+ T cells from blood. This receptor was identified in a woman aged 18-29 years in good health. The CDR3, as DNA: TGCGCCAGCAGCTTGGAGGTGACAGGTTCCAATGAGCAGTTCTTC. Translation gives CASSLEVTGSNEQFF.